The 5 T cell receptor beta chains below all came from one sample that was sequenced in a study of T cells after yellow fever vaccination. MiXCR was run by TCRdb on the 5' RACE reads, yielding one entry per CDR3 protein. The profile shows around 350,000 distinct CDR3 sequences, around a tenth of them singletons. Sequencing used PBMCs, obtained on the day of the first yellow fever vaccination. The receptors derive from a man younger than 35 who received the YFV17D yellow fever vaccine.

This clonotype was seen a handful of times. The chain is built from TRBV9 and TRBJ2-2; D gene ambiguous. The V and J ends lost 0 bases and 6 bases respectively, with 6 bases between them. The germline V gene encodes CDR1 SGDLS and CDR2 YYNGEE. This CDR3 is 13 amino acids long. CDR3 coding DNA: TGTGCCAGCAGCGTAGTAACTGCCGGGGAGCTGTTTTTT. It codes for CASSVVTAGELFF. Full variable domain (outside the CDR3, taken from reference TRBV9 and TRBJ2-2): DSGVTQTPKHLITATGQRVTLRCSPRSGDLSVYWYQQSLDQGLQFLIQYYNGEERAKGNILERFSAQQFPDLHSELNLSSLELGDSALYFCASSVVTAGELFFGEGSRLTVL.

A few counts support this clonotype. The CDR3 sequence: CSAQLAGGTDTQYF. The CDR3 DNA reads as TGCAGTGCACAGCTAGCGGGGGGCACAGATACGCAGTATTTT. The chain employs TRBV20-1 and TRBJ2-3; 10 bases line up with TRBD2. The V gene end was trimmed by 6 bases and the J gene end by 1 base; junction bases not matched to a gene: 4. Germline CDR1 DFQATT, CDR2 SNEGSKA (reference sequence). This CDR3 comprises 14 residues.

The V call is TRBV20-1, the J call TRBJ2-7; 8 nucleotides agree with TRBD2. J was trimmed by 0 bases and V by 6 bases; bases with no gene match: 13. Germline CDR1 is DFQATT and CDR2 is SNEGSKA (reference sequence). CDR3 length equals 16 residues. In DNA, the CDR3 is TGCAGTGCGGATCAGACCGGGGGGGAGAGCTCCTACGAGCAGTACTTC. It specifies CSADQTGGESSYEQYF.

This clonotype was detected a few times. V usage is TRBV6-1 and J usage is TRBJ2-2; 9 bases match TRBD1. The length of the CDR3 is 16 residues. Germline V lookup: CDR1 MNHNS, CDR2 SASEGT. V gave up 6 bases and J gave up 6 bases; unmatched junction bases: 11. The CDR3 bases are TGTGCCAGCAGAGAACCGGGACAGGGTTGGGCCGGGGAGCTGTTTTTT. It yields the protein CASREPGQGWAGELFF.

The sample holds a few counts of this clonotype. This chain uses TRBV7-8 with TRBJ2-1, with unresolved D. The CDR3 length is 18 residues. The germline V gene has CDR1 SGHVS and CDR2 FQNEAQ. V was shortened by 1 base and J by 0 bases, with 16 bases between the two germline ends. In nucleotides, the CDR3 is TGTGCCAGCAGCTTAGGACGGAAAGGCTTGAGCTCCTACAATGAGCAGTTCTTC. It yields the protein CASSLGRKGLSSYNEQFF.